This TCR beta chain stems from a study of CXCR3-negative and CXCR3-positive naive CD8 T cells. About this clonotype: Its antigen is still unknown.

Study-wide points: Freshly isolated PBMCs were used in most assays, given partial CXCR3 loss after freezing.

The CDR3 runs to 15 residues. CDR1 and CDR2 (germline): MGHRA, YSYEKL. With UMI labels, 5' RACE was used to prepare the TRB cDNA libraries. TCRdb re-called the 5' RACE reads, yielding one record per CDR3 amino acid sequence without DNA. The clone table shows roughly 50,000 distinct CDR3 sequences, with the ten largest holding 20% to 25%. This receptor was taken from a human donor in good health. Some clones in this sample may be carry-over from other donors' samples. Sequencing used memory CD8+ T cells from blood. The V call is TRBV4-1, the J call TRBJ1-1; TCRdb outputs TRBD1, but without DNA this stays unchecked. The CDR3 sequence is CASSSRDRTSTEAFF.